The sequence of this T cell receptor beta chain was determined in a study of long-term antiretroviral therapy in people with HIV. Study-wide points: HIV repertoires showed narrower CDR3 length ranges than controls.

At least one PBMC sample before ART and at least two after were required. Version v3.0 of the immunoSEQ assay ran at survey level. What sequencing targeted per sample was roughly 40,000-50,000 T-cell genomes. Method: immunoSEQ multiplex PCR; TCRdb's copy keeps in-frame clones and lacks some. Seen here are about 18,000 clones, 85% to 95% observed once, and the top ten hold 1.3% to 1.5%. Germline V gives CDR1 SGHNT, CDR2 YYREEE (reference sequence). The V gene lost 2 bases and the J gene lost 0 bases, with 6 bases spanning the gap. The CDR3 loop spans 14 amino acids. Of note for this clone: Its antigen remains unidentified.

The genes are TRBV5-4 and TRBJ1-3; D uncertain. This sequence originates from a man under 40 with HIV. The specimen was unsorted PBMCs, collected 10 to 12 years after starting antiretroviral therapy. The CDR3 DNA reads TGTGCCAGCAGCTTACAGCACTCTGGAAACACCATATATTTT. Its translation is CASSLQHSGNTIYF.